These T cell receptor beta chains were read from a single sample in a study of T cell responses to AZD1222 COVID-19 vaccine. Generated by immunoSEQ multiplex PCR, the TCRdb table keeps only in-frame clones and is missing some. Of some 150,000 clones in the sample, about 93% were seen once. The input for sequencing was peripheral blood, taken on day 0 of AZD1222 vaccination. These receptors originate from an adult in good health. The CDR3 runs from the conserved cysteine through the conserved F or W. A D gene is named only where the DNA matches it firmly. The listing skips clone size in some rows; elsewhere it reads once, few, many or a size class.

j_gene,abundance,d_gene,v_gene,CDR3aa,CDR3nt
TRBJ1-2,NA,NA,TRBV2,CASTRGGNYGYTF,TGTGCCAGCACAAGGGGTGGTAACTATGGCTACACCTTC
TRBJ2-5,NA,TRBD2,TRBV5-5,CASSFRPSGGAGETQYF,TGTGCCAGCAGCTTTCGTCCTAGCGGGGGGGCAGGAGAGACCCAGTACTTC
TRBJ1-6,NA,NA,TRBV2,CASSEPGAYNSPLHF,TGTGCCAGCAGTGAGCCGGGAGCCTATAATTCACCCCTCCACTTT
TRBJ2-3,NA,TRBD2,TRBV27,CASSSGLAVDTQYF,TGTGCCAGCAGTTCCGGACTAGCCGTGGATACGCAGTATTTT
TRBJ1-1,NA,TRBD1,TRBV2,CASSLTGRATEAFF,TGTGCCAGCAGCCTGACAGGGAGAGCCACTGAAGCTTTCTTT
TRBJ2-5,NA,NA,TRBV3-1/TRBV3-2,CASSLVQETQYF,TGTGCCAGCAGCCTAGTGCAAGAGACCCAGTACTTC
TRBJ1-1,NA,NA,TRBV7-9,CASSLGGVTAGTEAFF,TGTGCCAGCAGCTTAGGGGGTGTGACAGCAGGCACTGAAGCTTTCTTT
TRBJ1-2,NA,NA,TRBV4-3,CASSQVLGVSWGYTF,TGCGCCAGCAGCCAAGTTTTGGGGGTATCGTGGGGCTACACCTTC
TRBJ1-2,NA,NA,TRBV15,CATSRAGGSYGYTF,TGTGCCACCAGCAGAGCGGGAGGTAGCTATGGCTACACCTTC
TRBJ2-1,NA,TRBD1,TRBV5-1,CASSLTGDYNEQFF,TGCGCCAGCAGCTTGACAGGGGACTACAATGAGCAGTTCTTC
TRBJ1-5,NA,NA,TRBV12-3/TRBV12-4,CASSFGDQPQHF,TGTGCCAGCAGTTTTGGGGATCAGCCCCAGCATTTT
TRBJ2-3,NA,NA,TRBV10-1,CASSENPEGTQYF,TGCGCCAGCAGTGAGAATCCCGAAGGCACGCAGTATTTT
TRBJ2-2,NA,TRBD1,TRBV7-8,CASSRGQVNTGELFF,TGTGCCAGCAGCCGGGGACAGGTGAACACCGGGGAGCTGTTTTTT
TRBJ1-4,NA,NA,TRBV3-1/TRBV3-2,CASSQDLHSATNEKLFF,TGTGCCAGCAGCCAAGACCTACACTCTGCAACTAATGAAAAACTGTTTTTT
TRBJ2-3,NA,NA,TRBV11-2,CASSLVETDTQYF,TGTGCCAGCAGCTTAGTGGAAACAGATACGCAGTATTTT
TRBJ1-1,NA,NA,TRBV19,CATEGGRSAEAFF,TGTGCCACAGAGGGGGGGCGGTCGGCTGAAGCTTTCTTT
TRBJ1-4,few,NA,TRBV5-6,CASSLPADEKLFF,TGTGCCAGCAGCTTGCCGGCAGATGAAAAACTGTTTTTT
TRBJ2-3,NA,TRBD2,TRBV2,CASRFPSGGQLTSTDTQYF,TGTGCCAGCAGGTTTCCTAGCGGGGGGCAGCTTACTAGCACAGATACGCAGTATTTT
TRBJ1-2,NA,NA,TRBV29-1,CSVVEWSRGADYGYTF,TGCAGCGTTGTCGAATGGTCAAGGGGCGCAGACTATGGCTACACCTTC
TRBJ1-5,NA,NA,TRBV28,CASTQTNQPQHF,TGTGCCAGCACCCAGACTAATCAGCCCCAGCATTTT
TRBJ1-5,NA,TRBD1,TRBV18,CASSPTGVSNQPQHF,TGTGCCAGCTCGCCCACAGGGGTGAGCAATCAGCCCCAGCATTTT
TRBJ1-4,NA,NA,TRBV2,CASSPSDGEPGEKLFF,TGTGCCAGCAGCCCCTCGGACGGGGAGCCGGGTGAAAAACTGTTTTTT
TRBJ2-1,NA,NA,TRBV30,CAWSVTVGYNEQFF,TGTGCCTGGAGTGTAACTGTCGGGTACAATGAGCAGTTCTTC
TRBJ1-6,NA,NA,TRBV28,CASSLSGSSYNSPLHF,TGTGCCAGCAGTTTATCGGGGAGCTCCTATAATTCACCCCTCCACTTT
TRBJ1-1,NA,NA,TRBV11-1,CASSYVDFRAFF,TGTGCCAGCAGCTACGTAGATTTTAGGGCTTTCTTT
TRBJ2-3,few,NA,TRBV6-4,CASSDSGGGADTQYF,TGTGCCAGCAGTGACTCTGGGGGGGGCGCAGATACGCAGTATTTT
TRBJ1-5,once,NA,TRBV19,CASSTKERSPQHF,TGTGCCAGTAGTACCAAAGAAAGGTCGCCCCAGCATTTT
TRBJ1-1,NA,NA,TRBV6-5,CASSYTLTAEAFF,TGTGCCAGCAGTTACACTTTGACGGCTGAAGCTTTCTTT
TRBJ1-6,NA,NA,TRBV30,CAWSVLRVGQSNSPLHF,TGTGCCTGGAGTGTTCTCCGTGTGGGGCAGAGTAATTCACCCCTCCACTTT
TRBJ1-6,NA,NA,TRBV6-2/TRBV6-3,CASSPGPPGRNSPLHF,TGTGCCAGCAGCCCCGGGCCACCTGGGAGGAATTCACCCCTCCACTTT
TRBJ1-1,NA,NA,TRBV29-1,CSVEGNTEAFF,TGCAGCGTTGAAGGGAACACTGAAGCTTTCTTT
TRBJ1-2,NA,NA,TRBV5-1,CASSQIGGGGYTF,TGCGCCAGCAGCCAAATTGGGGGTGGCGGCTACACCTTC
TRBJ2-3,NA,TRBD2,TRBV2,CASSTSGGFTDTQYF,TGTGCCAGCAGTACTAGCGGGGGCTTTACAGATACGCAGTATTTT
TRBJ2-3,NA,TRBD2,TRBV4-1,CASSAQTSGTQYF,TGCGCCAGCAGCGCCCAAACTAGCGGGACGCAGTATTTT
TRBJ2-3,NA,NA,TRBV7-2,CASSLRGWADTQYF,TGTGCCAGCAGCTTAAGGGGCTGGGCAGATACGCAGTATTTT
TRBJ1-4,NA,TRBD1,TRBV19,CASSIVTGGHEKLFF,TGTGCCAGTAGTATAGTGACAGGGGGGCATGAAAAACTGTTTTTT
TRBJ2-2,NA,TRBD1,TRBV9,CASSDNTGGTGELFF,TGTGCCAGCAGCGACAACACAGGGGGCACCGGGGAGCTGTTTTTT
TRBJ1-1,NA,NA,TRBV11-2,CASSLVGYSEAFF,TGTGCCAGCAGCTTAGTTGGGTACTCTGAAGCTTTCTTT
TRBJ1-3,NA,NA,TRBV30,CAWSVTDGNTIYF,TGTGCCTGGAGTGTAACAGATGGAAACACCATATATTTT
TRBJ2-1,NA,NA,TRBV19,CASSIDPGSNEQFF,TGTGCCAGTAGTATAGACCCCGGATCCAATGAGCAGTTCTTC
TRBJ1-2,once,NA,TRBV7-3,CASSAGQGYGYTF,TGTGCCAGCAGCGCCGGCCAGGGTTATGGCTACACCTTC
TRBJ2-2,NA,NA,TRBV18,CASSPPTVNTGELFF,TGTGCCAGCTCACCGCCGACAGTGAACACCGGGGAGCTGTTTTTT
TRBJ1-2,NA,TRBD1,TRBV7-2,CASSFGQALSEGRYTF,TGTGCCAGCAGCTTCGGACAGGCTCTTAGTGAGGGGCGCTACACCTTC
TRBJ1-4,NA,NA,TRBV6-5,CASTQWGSNEKLFF,TGTGCCAGTACCCAGTGGGGTAGTAATGAAAAACTGTTTTTT
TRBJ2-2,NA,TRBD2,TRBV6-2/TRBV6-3,CASSYTSGSDTGELFF,TGTGCCAGCAGTTACACTAGCGGGAGCGACACCGGGGAGCTGTTTTTT
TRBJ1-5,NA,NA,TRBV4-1,CASSQDGGNQPQHF,TGCGCCAGCAGCCAAGATGGAGGCAATCAGCCCCAGCATTTT
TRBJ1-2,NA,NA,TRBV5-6,CASSPAGFYVYTF,TGTGCCAGCAGCCCGGCAGGGTTTTATGTCTACACCTTC
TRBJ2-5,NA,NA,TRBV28,CASSPAVQETQYF,TGTGCCAGCAGCCCAGCGGTCCAAGAGACCCAGTACTTC
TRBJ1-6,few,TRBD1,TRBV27,CASRVTGRYYNSPLHF,TGTGCCAGCAGGGTGACAGGGCGCTACTATAATTCACCCCTCCACTTT
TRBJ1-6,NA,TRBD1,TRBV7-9,CASSRRDSNSPLHF,TGTGCCAGCAGCCGCCGGGACAGTAATTCACCCCTCCACTTT
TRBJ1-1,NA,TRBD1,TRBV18,CASSPGQALNTEAFF,TGTGCCAGCTCTCCTGGACAGGCCCTGAACACTGAAGCTTTCTTT
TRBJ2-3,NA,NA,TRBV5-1,CASSLAGPSTDTQYF,TGCGCCAGCAGCTTGGCGGGACCTAGCACAGATACGCAGTATTTT